This TCR beta chain was documented in a study of blood T cell repertoires in COVID-19. Background on the study: Nucleic acid was either cDNA or gDNA, and it came from T cells, B-cell-depleted T cells, or PBMCs.

Assay: immunoSEQ multiplex PCR; the TCRdb copy retains only in-frame clones and omits some. Of 200,000 to 250,000 clones in the sample, just under 85% are singletons; the top ten hold around 1.8%. Germline V CDR1 and CDR2: MNHEY, SVGEGT. V was trimmed by 0 bases and J by 8 bases, leaving 13 bases between them. The length of the CDR3 is 15 residues. The rearrangement joins TRBV6-2 or TRBV6-3 to TRBJ1-4; D perhaps matches TRBD1 (5 bases). Sequences were obtained from peripheral blood. The TCR was taken from a woman older than 75 with acute or convalescent COVID-19. The CDR3 DNA sequence: TGTGCCAGCAGTTACTCATCGGCCAGGGTGGAAAAACTGTTTTTT. Residues: CASSYSSARVEKLFF.